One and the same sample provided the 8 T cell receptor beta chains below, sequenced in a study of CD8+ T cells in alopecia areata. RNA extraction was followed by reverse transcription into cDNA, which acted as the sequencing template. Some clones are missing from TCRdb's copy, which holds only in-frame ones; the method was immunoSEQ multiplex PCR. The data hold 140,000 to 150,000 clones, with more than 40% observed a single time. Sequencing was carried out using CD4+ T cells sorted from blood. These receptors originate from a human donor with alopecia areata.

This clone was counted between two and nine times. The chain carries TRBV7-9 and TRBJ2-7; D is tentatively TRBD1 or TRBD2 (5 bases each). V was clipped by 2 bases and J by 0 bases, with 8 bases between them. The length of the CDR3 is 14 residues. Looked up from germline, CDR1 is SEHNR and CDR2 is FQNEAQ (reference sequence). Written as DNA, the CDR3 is TGTGCCAGCAGCTTAATGGGGGTCTCCTACGAGCAGTACTTC. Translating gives CASSLMGVSYEQYF. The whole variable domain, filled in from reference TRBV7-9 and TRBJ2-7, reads DTGVSQNPRHKITKRGQNVTFRCDPISEHNRLYWYRQTLGQGPEFLTYFQNEAQLEKSRLLSDRFSAERPKGSFSTLEIQRTEQGDSAMYLCASSLMGVSYEQYFGPGTRLTVT.

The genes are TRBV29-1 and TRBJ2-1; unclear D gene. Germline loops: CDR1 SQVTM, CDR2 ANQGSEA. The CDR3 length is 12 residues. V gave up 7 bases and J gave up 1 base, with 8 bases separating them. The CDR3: CSGRYSYNEQFF. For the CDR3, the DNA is TGCAGCGGGAGATATTCCTACAATGAGCAGTTCTTC.

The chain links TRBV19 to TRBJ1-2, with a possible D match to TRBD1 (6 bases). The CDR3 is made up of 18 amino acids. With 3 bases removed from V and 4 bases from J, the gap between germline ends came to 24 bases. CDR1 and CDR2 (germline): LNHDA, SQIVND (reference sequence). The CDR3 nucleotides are TGTGCCAGTAGTATCGCGTTAATCGGACAGACTTCTGTCTATGGCTACACCTTC. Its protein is CASSIALIGQTSVYGYTF.

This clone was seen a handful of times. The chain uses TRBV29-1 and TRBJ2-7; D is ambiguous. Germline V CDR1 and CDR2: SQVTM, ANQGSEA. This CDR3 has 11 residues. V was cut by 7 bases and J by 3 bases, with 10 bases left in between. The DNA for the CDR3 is TGCAGCGCTCTGGTAAACTACGAGCAGTACTTC. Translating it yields CSALVNYEQYF.

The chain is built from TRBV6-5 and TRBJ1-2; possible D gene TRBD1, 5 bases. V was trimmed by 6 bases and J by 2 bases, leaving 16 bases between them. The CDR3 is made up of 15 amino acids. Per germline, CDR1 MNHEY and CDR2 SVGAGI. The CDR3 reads CASRDGSTVNYGYTF. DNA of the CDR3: TGTGCCAGCAGGGACGGGTCGACAGTAAACTATGGCTACACCTTC.

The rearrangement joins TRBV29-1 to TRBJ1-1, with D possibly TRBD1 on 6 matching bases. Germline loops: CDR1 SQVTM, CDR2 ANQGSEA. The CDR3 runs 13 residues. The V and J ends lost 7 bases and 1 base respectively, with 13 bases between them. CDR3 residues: CSASPGQNTEAFF. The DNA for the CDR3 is TGCAGCGCAAGTCCGGGACAGAACACTGAAGCTTTCTTT. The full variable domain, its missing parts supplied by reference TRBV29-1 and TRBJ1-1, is SAVISQKPSRDICQRGTSLTIQCQVDSQVTMMFWYRQQPGQSLTLIATANQGSEATYESGFVIDKFPISRPNLTFSTLTVSNMSPEDSSIYLCSASPGQNTEAFFGQGTRLTVV.

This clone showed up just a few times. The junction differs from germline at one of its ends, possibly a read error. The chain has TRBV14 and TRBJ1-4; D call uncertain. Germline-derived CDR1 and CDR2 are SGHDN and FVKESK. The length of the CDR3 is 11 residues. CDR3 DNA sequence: TGTGCCAGCAGCCATGGGCCGCTCTGGGTTTTT. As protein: CASSHGPLWVF.

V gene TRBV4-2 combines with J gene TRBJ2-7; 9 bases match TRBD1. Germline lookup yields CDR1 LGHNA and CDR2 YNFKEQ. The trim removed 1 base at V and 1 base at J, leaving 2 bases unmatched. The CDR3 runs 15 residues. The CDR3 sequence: CASSQAGTGSYEQYF. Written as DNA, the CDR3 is TGTGCCAGCAGCCAAGCCGGGACAGGGTCCTACGAGCAGTACTTC.